This TCR beta chain was sequenced during a study of cytomegalovirus exposure and HLA in healthy donors. Study-wide results and limits: Common viral pathogens seemed, in a later analysis, to connect with several of the most significant clusters.

Germline CDR1 MDHEN, CDR2 SYDVKM. V was trimmed by 6 bases and J by 7 bases, leaving 16 bases between them. The CDR3 runs 14 residues. A multiplex PCR was run with 60 Vbeta primers and 13 Jbeta primers. Sequencing was performed with immunoSEQ multiplex PCR; in TCRdb, only in-frame clones are kept and a portion is missing. The sample holds roughly 120,000 clones, around 80% seen once. For this clone: Its antigen is not known.

The clonotype was recovered from a man between 50 and 59 years old in good health and CMV-seronegative. Sequencing was performed on PBMCs. The rearrangement links TRBV28 to TRBJ2-1; perhaps TRBD1 as D (6 bases). CDR3 DNA: TGTGCCAGCAGCCCGGATCAGGGGCGGAATGAGCAGTTCTTC. Amino acids: CASSPDQGRNEQFF.